One sample yielded the 10 T cell receptor beta chains listed below, sequenced in a study of T cells after yellow fever vaccination. TCRdb analysed the 5' RACE reads with MiXCR anew, one entry per CDR3 protein. The table lists about 300,000 distinct CDR3 sequences, around 7% of them singletons. Specimen: PBMCs, collected 35 to 50 days after the first yellow fever vaccination. Every receptor here comes from a man aged 18-30 years who received the YFV17D yellow fever vaccine.

This clonotype appeared many times. The rearrangement links TRBV11-1 to TRBJ2-5; no firm D call. The germline CDR1 and CDR2 sequences are SGHAT and FQDESV (reference sequence). V lost 3 bases, J lost 4 bases, and 24 bases lay in between. The CDR3 covers 18 residues. This CDR3 reads CASSFLGDTSPDRETQYF. In DNA, the CDR3 is TGTGCCAGCAGCTTCTTGGGTGACACTTCTCCCGATCGAGAGACCCAGTACTTC.

This clonotype was recorded at least ten times. This chain links TRBV6-4 with TRBJ2-1, with 9 bases fitting TRBD2. Germline CDR1 reads MRHNA; CDR2 reads SNTAGT. The CDR3 consists of 15 residues. Trimming cost V 5 bases and J 4 bases; bases outside gene matches: 6. The CDR3: CASSISGGQYNEQFF. The CDR3 region has the DNA TGTGCCAGCAGTATCAGCGGGGGGCAATACAATGAGCAGTTCTTC.

This chain joins TRBV7-2 and TRBJ2-1; 11 bases align to TRBD2. Germline CDR1 and CDR2: SGHTA and FQGNSA. Germline trimming cut 10 bases from V and 1 base from J; bases unmatched to any gene: 9. The CDR3 is 16 amino acids. CDR3 DNA: TGTGCCACTGAAGAGACTAGCGGGGAATCCTACAATGAGCAGTTCTTC. Translation: CATEETSGESYNEQFF.

The chain joins TRBV9 to TRBJ2-1, with 11 bases matching TRBD2. The CDR3 has 15 amino acids. The junction had 8 bases not matched to a gene; V was cut back by 2 bases and J by 10 bases. The germline gives CDR1 SGDLS, CDR2 YYNGEE. CDR3 in DNA: TGTGCCAGCAGCGTTAGCGGGGGGGCCTCTAACGAGCAGTTCTTC. This gives the protein CASSVSGGASNEQFF.

The genes are TRBV5-1 and TRBJ2-7, with TRBD2 matching over 10 bases. V trimming: 4 bases; J trimming: 2 bases; junction bases outside the gene matches: 6. In germline, CDR1 is SGHRS, CDR2 YFSETQ. This CDR3 contains 15 residues. This CDR3 is CASSPGTSVTYEQYF. CDR3 coding DNA: TGCGCCAGCAGCCCCGGGACTAGCGTAACCTACGAGCAGTACTTC.

In this sample, this clonotype turned up a few times. The chain joins TRBV4-2 to TRBJ2-1; TRBD2 aligns across 12 bases. The CDR3 loop spans 17 amino acids. Germline CDR1 and CDR2: LGHNA and YNFKEQ. V shed 5 bases, J shed 7 bases, and the junction held 12 bases outside the gene matches. The CDR3 DNA reads TGTGCCAGCAGCAACGGGAACGGACTAGCGGGGAGGAATGAGCAGTTCTTC. Protein product: CASSNGNGLAGRNEQFF.

This clonotype was seen at least ten times. The CDR3 DNA reads TGCGCCAGCAGCTTCGGTAGCCCCACAGATACGCAGTATTTT. This gives the protein CASSFGSPTDTQYF. The chain has TRBV5-1 and TRBJ2-3, with D hard to call. Trimming removed 2 bases at V and 2 bases at J, with 9 bases between. CDR1 and CDR2 from the germline V gene are SGHRS and YFSETQ. The CDR3 spans 14 residues.

In its sample, this clonotype was seen a few times. This rearrangement joins TRBV6-5 to TRBJ1-6, with a tentative D call TRBD1 (5 bases). The CDR3 extends over 16 amino acids. V shed 4 bases and J shed 2 bases, with 12 bases lying between them. The germline CDR1 and CDR2 sequences are MNHEY and SVGAGI. The CDR3 DNA reads as TGTGCCAGCAGTTTTTGGACACCAACCTATAATTCACCCCTCCACTTT. It specifies CASSFWTPTYNSPLHF.

This clonotype was counted a few times. J is TRBJ2-3 and V is TRBV20-1; D unclear. CDR1 and CDR2 (germline): DFQATT, SNEGSKA (reference sequence). V shed 2 bases and J shed 1 base, with 7 bases lying between them. This CDR3 has 13 residues. The CDR3 is CSARLTGTDTQYF. In DNA form, the CDR3 reads TGCAGTGCTAGATTGACTGGCACAGATACGCAGTATTTT.

This clonotype was counted a few times. The chain links TRBV6-4 to TRBJ1-5, with 10 bases lining up with TRBD1. The germline V gene encodes CDR1 MRHNA and CDR2 SNTAGT. The junction had 15 bases not matched to a gene; V was cut back by 8 bases and J by 2 bases. The CDR3 runs to 18 residues. In DNA, the CDR3 is TGTGCCAGCCGAAGCCCCGGGACAGGGGAAAGGGGCAATCAGCCCCAGCATTTT. Protein: CASRSPGTGERGNQPQHF.